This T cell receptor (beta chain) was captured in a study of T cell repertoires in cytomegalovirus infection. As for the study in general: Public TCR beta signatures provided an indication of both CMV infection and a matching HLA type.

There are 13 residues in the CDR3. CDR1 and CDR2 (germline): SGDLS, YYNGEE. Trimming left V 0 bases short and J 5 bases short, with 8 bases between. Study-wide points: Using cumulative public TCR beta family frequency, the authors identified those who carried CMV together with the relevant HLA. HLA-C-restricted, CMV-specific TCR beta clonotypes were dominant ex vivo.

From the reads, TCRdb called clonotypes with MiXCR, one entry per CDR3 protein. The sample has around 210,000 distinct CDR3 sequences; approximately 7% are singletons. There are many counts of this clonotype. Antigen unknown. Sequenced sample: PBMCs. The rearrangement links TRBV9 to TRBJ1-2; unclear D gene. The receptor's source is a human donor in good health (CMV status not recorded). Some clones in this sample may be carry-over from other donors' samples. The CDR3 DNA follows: TGTGCCAGCAGCGTAGAAGATACGTATGGCTACACCTTC. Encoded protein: CASSVEDTYGYTF.